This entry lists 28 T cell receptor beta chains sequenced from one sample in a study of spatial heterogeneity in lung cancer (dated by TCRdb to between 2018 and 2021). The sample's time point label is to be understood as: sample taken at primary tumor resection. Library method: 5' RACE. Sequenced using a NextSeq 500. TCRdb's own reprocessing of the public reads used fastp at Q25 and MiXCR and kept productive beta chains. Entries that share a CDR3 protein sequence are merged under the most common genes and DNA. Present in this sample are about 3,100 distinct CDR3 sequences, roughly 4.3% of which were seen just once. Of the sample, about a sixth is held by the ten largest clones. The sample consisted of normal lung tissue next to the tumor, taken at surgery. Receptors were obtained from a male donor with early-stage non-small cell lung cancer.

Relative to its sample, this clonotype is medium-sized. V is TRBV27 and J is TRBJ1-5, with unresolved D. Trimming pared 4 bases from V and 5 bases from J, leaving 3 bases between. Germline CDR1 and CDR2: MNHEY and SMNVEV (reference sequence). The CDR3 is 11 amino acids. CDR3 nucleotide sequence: TGTGCCAGCAGTTCCGATCAGCCCCAGCATTTT. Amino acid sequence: CASSSDQPQHF.

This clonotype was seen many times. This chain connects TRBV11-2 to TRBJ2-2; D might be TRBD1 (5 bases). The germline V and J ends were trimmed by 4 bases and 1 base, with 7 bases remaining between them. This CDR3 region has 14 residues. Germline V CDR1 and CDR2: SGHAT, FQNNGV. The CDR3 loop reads CASSWTMNTGELFF. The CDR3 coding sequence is TGTGCCAGCAGCTGGACAATGAACACCGGGGAGCTGTTTTTT.

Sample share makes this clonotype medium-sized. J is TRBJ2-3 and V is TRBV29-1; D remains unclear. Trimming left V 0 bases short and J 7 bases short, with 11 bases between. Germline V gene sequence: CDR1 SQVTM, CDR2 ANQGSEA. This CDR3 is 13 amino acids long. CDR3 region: CSVEDLQRYTQYF. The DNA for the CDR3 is TGCAGCGTTGAAGATCTACAGAGGTATACGCAGTATTTT.

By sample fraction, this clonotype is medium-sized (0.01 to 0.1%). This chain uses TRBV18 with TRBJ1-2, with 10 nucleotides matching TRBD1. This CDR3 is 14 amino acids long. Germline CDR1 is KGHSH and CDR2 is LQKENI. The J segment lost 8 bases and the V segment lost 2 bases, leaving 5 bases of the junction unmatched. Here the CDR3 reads CASSPTGTGDGYTF. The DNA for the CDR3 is TGTGCCAGCTCACCAACCGGGACAGGGGACGGCTACACCTTC.

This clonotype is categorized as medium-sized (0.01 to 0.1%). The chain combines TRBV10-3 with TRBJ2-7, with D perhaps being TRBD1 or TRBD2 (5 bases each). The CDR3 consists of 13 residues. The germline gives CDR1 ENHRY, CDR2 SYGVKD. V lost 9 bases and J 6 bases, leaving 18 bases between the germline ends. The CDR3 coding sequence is TGTGCCATAACCGGGACCCAGGGATCCGAGCAGTACTTC. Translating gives CAITGTQGSEQYF.

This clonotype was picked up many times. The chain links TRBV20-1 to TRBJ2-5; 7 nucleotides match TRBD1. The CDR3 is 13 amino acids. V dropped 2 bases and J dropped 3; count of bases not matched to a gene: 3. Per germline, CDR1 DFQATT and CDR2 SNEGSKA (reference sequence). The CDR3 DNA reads TGCAGTGCTAGACCCGGGACAGAAGAGACCCAGTACTTC. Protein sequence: CSARPGTEETQYF.

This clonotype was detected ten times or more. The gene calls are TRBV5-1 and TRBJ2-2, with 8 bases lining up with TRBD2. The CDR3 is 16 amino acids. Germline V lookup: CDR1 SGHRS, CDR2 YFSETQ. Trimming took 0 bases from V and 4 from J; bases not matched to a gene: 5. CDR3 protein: CASSLDLAGSTGELFF. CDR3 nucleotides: TGCGCCAGCAGCTTGGATTTAGCGGGATCCACCGGGGAGCTGTTTTTT.

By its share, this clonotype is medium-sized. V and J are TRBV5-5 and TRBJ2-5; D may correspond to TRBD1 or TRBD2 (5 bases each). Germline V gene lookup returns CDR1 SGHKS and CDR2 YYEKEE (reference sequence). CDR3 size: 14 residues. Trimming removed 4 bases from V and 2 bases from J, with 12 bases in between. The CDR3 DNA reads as TGTGCCAGCAGCGCAGCCTGGGGGCAAGAGACCCAGTACTTC. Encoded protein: CASSAAWGQETQYF.

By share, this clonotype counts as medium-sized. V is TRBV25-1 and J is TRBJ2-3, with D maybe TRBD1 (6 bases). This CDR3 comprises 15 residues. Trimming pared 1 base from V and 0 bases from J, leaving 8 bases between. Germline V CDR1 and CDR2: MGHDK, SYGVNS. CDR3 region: CASSELGASTDTQYF. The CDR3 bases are TGTGCCAGCAGTGAATTGGGGGCTAGCACAGATACGCAGTATTTT.

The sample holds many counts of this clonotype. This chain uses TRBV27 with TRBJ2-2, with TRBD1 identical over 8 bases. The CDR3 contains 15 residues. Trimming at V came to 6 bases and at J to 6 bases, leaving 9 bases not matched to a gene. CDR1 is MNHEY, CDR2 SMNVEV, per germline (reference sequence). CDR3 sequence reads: CASSVSGGRAGELFF. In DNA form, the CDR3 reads TGTGCCAGCAGCGTTTCAGGGGGCCGGGCCGGGGAGCTGTTTTTT.

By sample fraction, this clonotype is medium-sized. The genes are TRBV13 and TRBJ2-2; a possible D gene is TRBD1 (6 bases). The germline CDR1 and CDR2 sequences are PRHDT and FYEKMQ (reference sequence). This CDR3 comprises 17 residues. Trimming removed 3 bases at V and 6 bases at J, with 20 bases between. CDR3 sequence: CASSFAPYRQDPGELFF. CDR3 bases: TGTGCCAGCAGCTTCGCACCTTATCGACAGGATCCCGGGGAGCTGTTTTTT. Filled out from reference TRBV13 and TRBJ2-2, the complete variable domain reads AAGVIQSPRHLIKEKRETATLKCYPIPRHDTVYWYQQGPGQDPQFLISFYEKMQSDKGSIPDRFSAQQFSDYHSELNMSSLELGDSALYFCASSFAPYRQDPGELFFGEGSRLTVL.

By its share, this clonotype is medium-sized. Here the CDR3 DNA reads TGTGCCAGCAGCTACCAGCGCACAGATACGCAGTATTTT. The encoded protein is CASSYQRTDTQYF. This rearrangement joins TRBV13 to TRBJ2-3; D not certain. The CDR3 extends over 13 amino acids. Trimming stripped 4 bases from V and 1 base from J, with 6 bases between. Germline CDR1 reads PRHDT; CDR2 reads FYEKMQ (reference sequence).

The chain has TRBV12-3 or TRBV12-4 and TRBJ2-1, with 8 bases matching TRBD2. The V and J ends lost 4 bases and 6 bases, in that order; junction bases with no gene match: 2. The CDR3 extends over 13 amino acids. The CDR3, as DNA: TGTGCCAGCAGTTGGACTAGCAGCAATGAGCAGTTCTTC. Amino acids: CASSWTSSNEQFF.

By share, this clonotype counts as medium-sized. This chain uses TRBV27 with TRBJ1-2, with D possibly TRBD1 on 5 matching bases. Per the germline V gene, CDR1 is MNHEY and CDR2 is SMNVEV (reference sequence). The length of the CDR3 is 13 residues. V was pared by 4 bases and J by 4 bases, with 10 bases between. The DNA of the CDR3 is TGTGCCAGCAGTTGGGGCAGGAGCTATGGCTACACCTTC. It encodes CASSWGRSYGYTF.

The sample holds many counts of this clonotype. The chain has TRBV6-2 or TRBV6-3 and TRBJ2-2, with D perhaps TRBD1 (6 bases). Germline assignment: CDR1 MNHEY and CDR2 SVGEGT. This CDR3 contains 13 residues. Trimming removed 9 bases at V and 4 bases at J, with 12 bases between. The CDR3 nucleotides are TGTGCCAGTACGAAAGGGGGCACCGGGGAGCTGTTTTTT. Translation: CASTKGGTGELFF.

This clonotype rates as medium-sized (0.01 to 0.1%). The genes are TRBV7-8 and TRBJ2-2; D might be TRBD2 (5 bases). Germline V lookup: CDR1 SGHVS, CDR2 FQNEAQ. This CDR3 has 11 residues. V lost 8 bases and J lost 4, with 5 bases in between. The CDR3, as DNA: TGTGCCAGCGAGGGCACCGGGGAGCTGTTTTTT. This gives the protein CASEGTGELFF.

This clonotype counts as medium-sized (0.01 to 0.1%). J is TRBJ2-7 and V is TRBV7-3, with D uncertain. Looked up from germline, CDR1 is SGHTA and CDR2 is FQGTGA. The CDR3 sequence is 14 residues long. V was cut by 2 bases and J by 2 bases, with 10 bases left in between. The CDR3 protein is CASSLYLRPYEQYF. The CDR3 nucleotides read TGTGCCAGCAGCTTATATCTGCGACCCTACGAGCAGTACTTC. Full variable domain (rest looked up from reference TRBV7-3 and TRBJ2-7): GAGVSQTPSNKVTEKGKYVELRCDPISGHTALYWYRQSLGQGPEFLIYFQGTGAADDSGLPNDRFFAVRPEGSVSTLKIQRTERGDSAVYLCASSLYLRPYEQYFGPGTRLTVT.

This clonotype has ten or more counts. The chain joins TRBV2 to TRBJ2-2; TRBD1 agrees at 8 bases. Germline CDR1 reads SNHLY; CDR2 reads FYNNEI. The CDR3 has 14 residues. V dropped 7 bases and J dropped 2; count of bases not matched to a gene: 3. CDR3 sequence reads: CASKDRVNTGELFF. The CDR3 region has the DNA TGTGCCAGCAAGGACAGGGTCAACACCGGGGAGCTGTTTTTT.

The CDR3 nucleotides are TGCGCCAGCAGCTTGGAGCAGCTCTATAATTCACCCCTCCACTTT. This encodes CASSLEQLYNSPLHF. This rearrangement joins TRBV5-1 to TRBJ1-6; no firm D call. Per germline, CDR1 SGHRS and CDR2 YFSETQ. The CDR3 has 15 residues. V lost 0 bases, J lost 3 bases, and 7 bases lay in between.

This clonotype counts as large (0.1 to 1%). For the CDR3, the DNA is TGTGCCAGCTCACCCGGAGGGAGTTTCCGCGAGCAGTACTTC. As protein: CASSPGGSFREQYF. This sequence joins TRBV18 and TRBJ2-7; D perhaps matches TRBD2 (6 bases). CDR3 length equals 14 residues. The germline V gene encodes CDR1 KGHSH and CDR2 LQKENI. V gave up 3 bases and J gave up 6 bases, with 15 bases separating them.

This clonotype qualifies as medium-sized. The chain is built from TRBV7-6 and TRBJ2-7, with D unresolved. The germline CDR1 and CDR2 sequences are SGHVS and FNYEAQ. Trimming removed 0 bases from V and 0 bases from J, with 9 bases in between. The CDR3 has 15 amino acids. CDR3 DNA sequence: TGTGCCAGCAGCTTAGCGGGTGGTTACTCCTACGAGCAGTACTTC. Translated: CASSLAGGYSYEQYF.

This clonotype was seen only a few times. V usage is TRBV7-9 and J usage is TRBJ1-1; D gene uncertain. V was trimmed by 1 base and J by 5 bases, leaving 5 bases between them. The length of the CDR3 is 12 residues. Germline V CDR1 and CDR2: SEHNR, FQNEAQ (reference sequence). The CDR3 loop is CASSLEWTEAFF. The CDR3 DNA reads TGTGCCAGCAGCTTAGAATGGACTGAAGCTTTCTTT. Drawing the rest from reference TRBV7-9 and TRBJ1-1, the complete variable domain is DTGVSQNPRHKITKRGQNVTFRCDPISEHNRLYWYRQTLGQGPEFLTYFQNEAQLEKSRLLSDRFSAERPKGSFSTLEIQRTEQGDSAMYLCASSLEWTEAFFGQGTRLTVV.

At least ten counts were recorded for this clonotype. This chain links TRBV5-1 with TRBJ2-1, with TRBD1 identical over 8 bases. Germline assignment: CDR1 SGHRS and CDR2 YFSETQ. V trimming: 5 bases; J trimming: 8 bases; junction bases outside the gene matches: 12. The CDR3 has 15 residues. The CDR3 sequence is CASRYTGGLGDEQFF. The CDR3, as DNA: TGCGCCAGCAGATATACAGGGGGTTTAGGGGATGAGCAGTTCTTC. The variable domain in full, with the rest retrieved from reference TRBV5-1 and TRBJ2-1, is KAGVTQTPRYLIKTRGQQVTLSCSPISGHRSVSWYQQTPGQGLQFLFEYFSETQRNKGNFPGRFSGRQFSNSRSEMNVSTLELGDSALYLCASRYTGGLGDEQFFGPGTRLTVL.

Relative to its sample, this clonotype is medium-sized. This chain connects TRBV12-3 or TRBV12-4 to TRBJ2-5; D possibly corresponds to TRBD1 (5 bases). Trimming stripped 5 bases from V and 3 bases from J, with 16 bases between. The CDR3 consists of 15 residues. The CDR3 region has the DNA TGTGCCAGCAGTCTCTCCTCTCAAGGGGAAGAGACCCAGTACTTC. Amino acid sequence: CASSLSSQGEETQYF.

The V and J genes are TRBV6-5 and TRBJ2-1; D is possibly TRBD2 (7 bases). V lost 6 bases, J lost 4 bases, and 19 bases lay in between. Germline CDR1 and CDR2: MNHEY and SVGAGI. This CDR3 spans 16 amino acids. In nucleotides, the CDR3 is TGTGCCAGCAGCCCCAGGGGTAGCGGGCTTTACAATGAGCAGTTCTTC. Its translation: CASSPRGSGLYNEQFF.

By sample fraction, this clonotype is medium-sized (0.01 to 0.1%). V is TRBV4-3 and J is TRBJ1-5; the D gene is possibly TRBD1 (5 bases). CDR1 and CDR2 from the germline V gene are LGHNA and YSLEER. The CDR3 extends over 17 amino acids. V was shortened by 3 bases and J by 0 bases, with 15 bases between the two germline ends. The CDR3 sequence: CASSHTNRLYSNQPQHF. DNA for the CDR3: TGCGCCAGCAGCCATACAAACAGGTTATATAGCAATCAGCCCCAGCATTTT.

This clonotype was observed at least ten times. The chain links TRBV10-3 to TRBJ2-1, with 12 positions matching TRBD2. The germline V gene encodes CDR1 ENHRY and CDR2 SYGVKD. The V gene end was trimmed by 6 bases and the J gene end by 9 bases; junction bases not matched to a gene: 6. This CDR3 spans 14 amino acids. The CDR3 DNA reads TGTGCCATCAGCCCGACTAGCGGGGGAGGTGAGCAGTTCTTC. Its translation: CAISPTSGGGEQFF.

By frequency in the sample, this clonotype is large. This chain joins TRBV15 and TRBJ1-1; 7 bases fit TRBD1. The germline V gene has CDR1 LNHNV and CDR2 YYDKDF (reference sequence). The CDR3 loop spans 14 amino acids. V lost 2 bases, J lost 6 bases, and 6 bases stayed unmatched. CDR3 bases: TGTGCCACCAGCAGACGACAGGGAACGGCTGAAGCTTTCTTT. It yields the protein CATSRRQGTAEAFF. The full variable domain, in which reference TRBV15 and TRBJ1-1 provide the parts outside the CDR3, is DAMVIQNPRYQVTQFGKPVTLSCSQTLNHNVMYWYQQKSSQAPKLLFHYYDKDFNNEADTPDNFQSRRPNTSFCFLDIRSPGLGDTAMYLCATSRRQGTAEAFFGQGTRLTVV.